This T cell receptor (beta chain) was sequenced for a study of blood T cells in healthy people across ages. Study-wide results and limits: The fall in TCR beta diversity per million T cells was roughly linear with age.

Each donor gave roughly 10 milliliters of peripheral blood. The germline gives CDR1 DFQATT, CDR2 SNEGSKA (reference sequence). CDR3 length: 10 amino acids. Note on this clonotype: What it binds is not known.

A second PCR, run for roughly 7 to 11 cycles, used a sample-barcoded 5' primer plus a J-beta primer mix. Each cDNA molecule carried a tag from a template-switch adaptor that contained 12 random nucleotides. Each single sample gave us at least 2.5 million CDR3-containing paired-end reads. Via MiXCR, TCRdb re-called the 5' RACE reads, giving one row per CDR3 protein. Among roughly 800,000 distinct CDR3 sequences, roughly 64% were seen once, and the ten largest hold around 22%. The sequence derives from a young man in good health. The specimen was blood. The genes are TRBV20-1 and TRBJ2-5; D ambiguous. The end of the DNA fits TRBJ2-1 better, so the J call may be wrong. CDR3: CSAGEETQFF. The DNA for the CDR3 is TGCAGTGCTGGTGAAGAGACCCAGTTCTTC.